The TCR beta chain described here comes from a study of CD8 T cells in ankylosing spondylitis. General observations from the study: Some motif variants were previously reported in reactive arthritis synovial fluid and blood. The authors reported significant enrichment of disease-linked clones in matched ankylosing spondylitis synovial fluid. Ankylosing spondylitis blood appeared to carry a characteristic TCR beta motif of roughly 8 highly homologous variants.

A single record per CDR3 protein comes from TCRdb applying MiXCR to the 5' RACE reads. The sample shows 350,000 or so distinct CDR3 sequences, approximately 10% of them seen only once. CDR1 MDHEN and CDR2 SYDVKM come from the germline V gene. The CDR3 totals 14 residues. Germline trimming cut 3 bases from V and 5 bases from J; bases unmatched to any gene: 2. This clonotype was observed at least ten times. No antigen is known for it. This sequence joins TRBV28 and TRBJ2-1; 9 nucleotides agree with TRBD2. This TCR was sampled from a female donor with ankylosing spondylitis or in good health (not recorded which). Sequenced input: blood, either unsorted or a sorted T cell fraction (not recorded which). The CDR3 loop is CASSLASGDNEQFF. Here the CDR3 DNA reads TGTGCCAGCAGTTTGGCTAGCGGGGACAATGAGCAGTTCTTC.